This is a list of T cell receptor beta chains from one sample in a study of CD8 T cells in ankylosing spondylitis. Each CDR3 protein gets one entry after TCRdb re-called the 5' RACE reads with MiXCR. The sample lists approximately 300,000 distinct CDR3 sequences; around 20% were seen once. The sequenced sample was blood, either unsorted or a sorted T cell fraction (not recorded which). These receptors all come from a female donor with ankylosing spondylitis or in good health (not recorded which). CDR3s include the opening cysteine and the closing phenylalanine or tryptophan. D genes are given only for firm matches. Clone sizes are given selectively: once, few, many, or a class where the clone is expanded.

TRBD1,TRBJ1-5,-,TRBV3-1,TGTGCCAGCAGACCGGGACAGGGGGCGGCAGGTCAGCCCCAGCATTTT,CASRPGQGAAGQPQHF
TRBD2,TRBJ2-3,once,TRBV6-4,TGTGCCAGCAGTGACCGGGAGGGAGATACGCAGTATTTT,CASSDREGDTQYF
-,TRBJ2-3,-,TRBV20-1,TGCAGTGCTCCAACTCAGGGCACAGATACGCAGTATTTT,CSAPTQGTDTQYF
TRBD2,TRBJ2-1,-,TRBV20-1,TGCAGTGCTAGCCCCCCAGCGGGAGACCACAATGAGCAGTTCTTC,CSASPPAGDHNEQFF
-,TRBJ2-2,-,TRBV12-5,TGTGCTAGTGGTTTGGTAGCGGGTAACACCGGGGAGCTGTTTTTT,CASGLVAGNTGELFF
TRBD2,TRBJ2-2,few,TRBV20-1,TGCAGTGCTAGAATCTCTCGCGGGAGGAGGGACGGGGAGCTGTTTTTT,CSARISRGRRDGELFF
TRBD2,TRBJ2-1,few,TRBV20-1,TGCAGTGCCCCCCCGCAGACTAGCTACGGCAATGAGCAGTTCTTC,CSAPPQTSYGNEQFF
-,TRBJ1-5,few,TRBV7-2,TGTGCCAGCAGTTTAGGAGGGATCAATCAGCCCCAGCATTTT,CASSLGGINQPQHF
TRBD1,TRBJ1-2,-,TRBV7-9,TGTGCCAGCAGTTTTAGACAGGGTGGGGAGGATGGCTACACCTTC,CASSFRQGGEDGYTF
-,TRBJ2-3,-,TRBV9,TGTGCCAGCAGCTCCTGGAGCACAGATACGCAGTATTTT,CASSSWSTDTQYF
-,TRBJ1-2,few,TRBV19,TGTGCCAGTAGTCCCTCCGGGGGAGCCTACACCTTC,CASSPSGGAYTF
-,TRBJ2-7,-,TRBV28,TGTGCCAGCGGGGGGAAGGAACAGTACTTC,CASGGKEQYF
-,TRBJ2-6,few,TRBV6-1,TGTGCCAGCAGTAAAGCAACTGGGGCCAACGTCCTGACTTTC,CASSKATGANVLTF
TRBD1,TRBJ2-3,-,TRBV20-1,TGCAGTGCTAGGGTGCGGGACAGGGGCTTAGTGTCGCAGTATTTT,CSARVRDRGLVSQYF
-,TRBJ1-1,-,TRBV6-5,TGTGCCAGCAGGGAATTCGGACAGAACACTGAAGCTTTCTTT,CASREFGQNTEAFF
-,TRBJ1-1,few,TRBV15,TGTGCCACCAGTCGTTCGGCGAACACTGAAGCTTTCTTT,CATSRSANTEAFF
-,TRBJ2-1,-,TRBV7-9,TGTGCCAGCAGTCCCGGACAGAGGCGGTTCTTC,CASSPGQRRFF
-,TRBJ2-1,few,TRBV29-1,TGCAGCGTTGGGATTAGCGACAATGAGCAGTTCTTC,CSVGISDNEQFF
-,TRBJ1-2,few,TRBV6-5,TGTGCCAGCAGTTACACAACAGGTTCTAACTATGGCTACACCTTC,CASSYTTGSNYGYTF
TRBD2,TRBJ2-7,once,TRBV5-4,TGTGCCAGCAGCTTGGCTGTGGGCGGGAGGTGGTACGAGCAGTACTTC,CASSLAVGGRWYEQYF
TRBD2,TRBJ2-1,few,TRBV20-1,TGCAGTGCTCTTCGACTAGCAGAGGATGAGCAGTTCTTC,CSALRLAEDEQFF
-,TRBJ2-3,-,TRBV7-2,TGTGCCAGCAAGGGGCAATCGAGCACAGATACGCAGTATTTT,CASKGQSSTDTQYF
-,TRBJ1-4,many,TRBV11-2,TGTGCCAGCAGCTGGAGGGCGGGGGATGAAAAACTGTTTTTT,CASSWRAGDEKLFF
-,TRBJ1-6,-,TRBV9,TGTGCCAGCAGCGTGCGGGGGGGAAATTCACCCCTCCACTTT,CASSVRGGNSPLHF
-,TRBJ2-5,-,TRBV5-1,TGCGCCAGCAGCTTGGACCCGGGCAAGCAAGAGACCCAGTACTTC,CASSLDPGKQETQYF
-,TRBJ1-6,few,TRBV7-2,TGTGCCAGCAGCTTAGGACAGCCGGGCTCACCCCTCCACTTT,CASSLGQPGSPLHF
-,TRBJ1-3,many,TRBV7-2,TGTGCCAGCAGCCCCAGACCCACAGGAAACACCATATATTTT,CASSPRPTGNTIYF
-,TRBJ1-1,few,TRBV18,TGTGCCAGCTCCAACCAGGGTACAGGGAACACTGAAGCTTTCTTT,CASSNQGTGNTEAFF
-,TRBJ2-7,-,TRBV29-1,TGCAGCGTTGAGAACGGGAGAGGGTACGAGCAGTACTTC,CSVENGRGYEQYF
-,TRBJ2-2,-,TRBV2,TGTGCCAGCAGTGACTCTCGCACCGGGGAGCTGTTTTTT,CASSDSRTGELFF
-,TRBJ1-2,many,TRBV20-1,TGCAGTGCTAGAGATCGGCTTGGGGATGGCTACACCTTC,CSARDRLGDGYTF
-,TRBJ1-1,few,TRBV6-5,TGTGCCAGCAGTTATGACACTGAAGCTTTCTTT,CASSYDTEAFF
-,TRBJ2-5,few,TRBV12-3/TRBV12-4,TGTGCCAGCAGTTTGGGGTGGGAGAACCAAGAGACCCAGTACTTC,CASSLGWENQETQYF